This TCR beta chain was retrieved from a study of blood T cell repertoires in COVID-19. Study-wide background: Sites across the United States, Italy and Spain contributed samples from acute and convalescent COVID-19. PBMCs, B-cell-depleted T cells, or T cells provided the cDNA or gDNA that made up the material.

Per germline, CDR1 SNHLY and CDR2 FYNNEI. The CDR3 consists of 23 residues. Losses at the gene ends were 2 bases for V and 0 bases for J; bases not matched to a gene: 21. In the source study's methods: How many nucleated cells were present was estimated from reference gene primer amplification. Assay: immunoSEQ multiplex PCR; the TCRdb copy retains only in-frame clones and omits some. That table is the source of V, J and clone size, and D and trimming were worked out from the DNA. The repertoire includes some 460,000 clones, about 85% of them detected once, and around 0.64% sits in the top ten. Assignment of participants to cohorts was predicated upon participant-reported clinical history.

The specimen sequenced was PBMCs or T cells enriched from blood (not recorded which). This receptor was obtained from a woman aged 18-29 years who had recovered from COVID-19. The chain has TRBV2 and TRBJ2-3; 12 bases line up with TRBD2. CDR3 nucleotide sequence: TGTGCCAGCAGTGAATTCGGAACTAGCGGGGGGCTTCACATTTTCTCCAGCACAGATACGCAGTATTTT. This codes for CASSEFGTSGGLHIFSSTDTQYF.